This TCR beta chain was observed in a study of T cell changes during pregnancy in multiple sclerosis (dated by TCRdb to about 2019). With regard to the full study: Changes in the T cell repertoire over the course of pregnancy were examined in this study in women with multiple sclerosis.

Libraries were made using the immunoSEQ multiplex PCR assay. Here the immuneACCESS table is served through TCRdb, limited to in-frame sequences with V and J called. Missing clones are a known gap in these copies; in checked studies unresolved V genes cover under half, and the rest lacks a known reason. This sample is represented by approximately 100,000 clones; around 90% of them were singletons. Over 2.5% of the sample goes to the ten largest clones. In the case of this clone: It has no known antigen specificity. Per-base qualities were not stored, and no clone one base away is much larger.

The cysteine opens and the phenylalanine closes a CDR3 of 14 amino acids. Of the read, only the CDR3 DNA is kept; its 42 bases are in frame from base 1. V is pruned by 5 bases and J by 4 bases, leaving 5 bases of the junction without a gene match. Via the germline V gene (reference sequence), CDR1 is SEHNR and CDR2 FQNEAQ. Here the sequenced sample was peripheral blood, taken in the second trimester of pregnancy. The chain uses TRBV7-9 and TRBJ2-1, with 7 middle bases fitting TRBD2. The sequence came from a female donor with multiple sclerosis, enrolled in a pregnancy study. The sequenced DNA: TGTGCCAGCAGCGCGGGAGAGGCGTACAATGAGCAGTTCTTC. This encodes CASSAGEAYNEQFF.